The 7 T cell receptor beta chains listed next were all sequenced from one sample in a study of PD-1 blockade in mismatch repair-deficient tumors. Sequencing was performed with immunoSEQ multiplex PCR; in TCRdb, only in-frame clones are kept and a portion is missing. There are 90,000 to 120,000 clones in the sample; under 90% occur only once, and roughly 6.2% lies in the top ten. Here the sequenced sample was peripheral blood, taken roughly 35 weeks after starting pembrolizumab. These receptors came from an adult with mismatch repair-deficient cancer.

The sample holds one count of this clone. The CDR3 loop is CASRDRVSSYEQYF. The CDR3 DNA follows: TGTGCCAGCAGAGACAGGGTAAGCTCCTACGAGCAGTACTTC. V gene TRBV28 combines with J gene TRBJ2-7, with 7 bases that match TRBD1. CDR3 length equals 14 residues. CDR1 is MDHEN, CDR2 SYDVKM, per germline. J lost 0 bases, V lost 6 bases, and 5 bases had no gene match. Looking up the rest from reference TRBV28 and TRBJ2-7 gives the full variable domain: DVKVTQSSRYLVKRTGEKVFLECVQDMDHENMFWYRQDPGLGLRLIYFSYDVKMKEKGDIPEGYSVSREKKERFSLILESASTNQTSMYLCASRDRVSSYEQYFGPGTRLTVT.

The chain carries TRBV5-1 and TRBJ2-7; 7 bases match TRBD1. The CDR3 sequence is 17 residues long. With V trimmed by 0 bases and J by 6 bases, 15 bases remained unmatched. The germline CDR1 and CDR2 sequences are SGHRS and YFSETQ. CDR3 region: CASSLDVRDSIVFEQYF. CDR3 coding DNA: TGCGCCAGCAGCTTGGACGTTCGGGACAGCATTGTATTCGAGCAGTACTTC.

The genes are TRBV19 and TRBJ2-6; D not resolved. Looked up from germline, CDR1 is LNHDA and CDR2 is SQIVND (reference sequence). Trimming left V 6 bases short and J 1 base short, with 7 bases between. This CDR3 has 14 residues. In DNA, the CDR3 is TGTGCCAGTAGGACCTTGTCTGGGGCCAACGTCCTGACTTTC. It translates to CASRTLSGANVLTF.

The J gene is TRBJ2-1, the V gene TRBV9; weak D call: TRBD1 (5 bases). There are 18 residues in the CDR3. Germline lookup yields CDR1 SGDLS and CDR2 YYNGEE. V was clipped by 3 bases and J by 0 bases, with 19 bases between them. The CDR3 sequence is CASSDPIRQSSSYNEQFF. CDR3 in DNA: TGTGCCAGCAGCGACCCAATTAGACAGTCGAGCTCCTACAATGAGCAGTTCTTC.

V usage is TRBV11-2 and J usage is TRBJ1-4; D is uncertain. The V end lost 4 bases, the J end lost 8 bases, and 8 bases lay between the germline ends. The CDR3 contains 12 residues. Per the germline V gene, CDR1 is SGHAT and CDR2 is FQNNGV. In nucleotides, the CDR3 is TGTGCCAGCAGCTCCTTTAGAGAAAAACTGTTTTTT. Its protein product is CASSSFREKLFF.

The gene calls are TRBV7-9 and TRBJ1-1, with 7 bases lining up with TRBD1. The CDR3 is made up of 15 amino acids. V lost 5 bases to trimming and J lost 8 bases; unmatched junction nucleotides: 14. CDR1 is SEHNR and CDR2 is FQNEAQ in the germline V gene (reference sequence). CDR3 coding DNA: TGTGCCAGCAGCCCCTCCAGGGGGGGGGCGGAAGAAGCTTTCTTT. Translated, it gives CASSPSRGGAEEAFF.

This clone appeared a single time. The CDR3 sequence is CASSVKLSGRASYNEQFF. CDR3 sequence (DNA): TGTGCCAGCAGCGTCAAACTTAGCGGGAGGGCCTCGTACAATGAGCAGTTCTTC. The chain joins TRBV5-4 to TRBJ2-1; 11 nucleotides align to TRBD2. Trimming took 4 bases from V and 4 from J; bases not matched to a gene: 13. Germline CDR1 reads SGHNT; CDR2 reads YYREEE (reference sequence). This CDR3 has 18 residues.